This T cell receptor beta chain is from a study of T cells in Graves' hyperthyroidism and ophthalmopathy. Findings of the study overall: Most thyroid clonotypes expanded above 0.001 were also detected in blood. Ophthalmopathy was separated from stable hyperthyroidism by a 13 V-J model.

TCR beta CDR3 region amplification was performed from RNA transcripts. Using the HTBI primer set, a first-round RT-PCR was run on the TCR CDR3. Via MiXCR, TCRdb re-called the multiplex PCR reads, giving one row per CDR3 protein. The sample yields hundreds of thousands of distinct CDR3 sequences, 14% seen once. Notes on this clonotype: Its antigen is still unknown.

In patients aged 18 to 65, hyperthyroidism was newly diagnosed, with duration under 2 months. The V and J ends lost 3 bases and 5 bases respectively, with 18 bases between them. The CDR3 spans 15 residues. Germline V gene sequence: CDR1 DFQATT, CDR2 SNEGSKA (reference sequence). The chain employs TRBV20-1 and TRBJ2-3; no firm D call. The TCR sequence derives from a woman aged 25 to 39 with Graves' hyperthyroidism that later progressed to Graves' ophthalmopathy. Input material: blood. CDR3: CSARVGRSHEDTQYF. The CDR3 DNA reads as TGCAGTGCTAGGGTGGGCAGGTCCCACGAAGATACGCAGTATTTT.